Listed here are 32 T cell receptor beta chains from one sample, sequenced in a study of T cell clonality in common variable immunodeficiency. Study-wide results and caveats: Fewer deletions and N-nucleotide insertions were reportedly seen in common variable immunodeficiency TCR beta sequences.

Using immunoSEQ multiplex PCR, the repertoire was profiled, and TCRdb retains in-frame clones only, with some absent. The sample was found to contain nearly 20,000 clones, and every one recurs. These receptors' targets are unknown. Sequencing was performed on peripheral blood mononuclear cells. The source of these receptors is a human donor with common variable immunodeficiency.

This clone was recorded at least ten times. The read is 3 residues too short to cover the CDR3 end, so that end is filled in from the germline J gene. The chain has TRBV4-2 and TRBJ2-2; D unclear. Germline CDR1 is LGHNA and CDR2 is YNFKEQ. Between the trimmed V and J ends, which lost 0 bases and 7 bases, there was a span of 6 bases. This CDR3 comprises 13 residues. The CDR3 loop is CASSQDHGGELFF. The part of the CDR3 DNA that was read is TGTGCCAGCAGCCAAGATCACGGCGGGGAG.

In this sample, this clone turned up many times. The read halts 3 residues ahead of the CDR3 end, with the missing end drawn from the germline J gene. This chain connects TRBV5-1 to TRBJ2-7, with 8 positions matching TRBD1. Per germline, CDR1 SGHRS and CDR2 YFSETQ. V lost 4 bases to trimming and J lost 3 bases; unmatched junction nucleotides: 3. The CDR3 spans 13 residues. CDR3 region: CASSRGQDYEQYF. The sequenced CDR3 bases are TGCGCCAGCAGCCGGGGACAGGACTACGAG.

This clone has a count of ten or more. The CDR3 end lies 3 residues beyond the end of the read and is filled in from the germline J gene. The chain carries TRBV30 and TRBJ1-5; 9 bases map to TRBD1. This CDR3 is built from 14 residues. Per germline, CDR1 GTSNPN and CDR2 SVGIG (reference sequence). The V segment lost 3 bases and the J segment 5 bases; nucleotides outside the gene matches: 5. CDR3 DNA, as far as it was read: TGTGCCTGGAGGGGCACAGGGGGCTATCAGCCC. Residues: CAWRGTGGYQP. The whole CDR3 sequence is CAWRGTGGYQPQHF.

This clone came up a few times. The CDR3 end lies 3 residues beyond the end of the read and is filled in from the germline J gene. V gene TRBV11-2 combines with J gene TRBJ2-5; D not certain. The V gene's germline CDR1 is SGHAT and CDR2 FQNNGV. V was trimmed by 7 bases and J by 2 bases, leaving 5 bases between them. The CDR3 loop spans 11 amino acids. CDR3 bases read: TGTGCCAGCACCCTACAAGAGACC. Translating gives CASTLQET. The CDR3 in full is CASTLQETQYF.

This clone was counted at least ten times. Read sequence stops 3 residues before the CDR3 end, and the germline J gene provides the missing end. V gene TRBV2 combines with J gene TRBJ1-1, with D possibly TRBD1 on 5 matching bases. With 7 bases removed from V and 0 bases from J, the gap between germline ends came to 18 bases. CDR1 is SNHLY and CDR2 is FYNNEI in the germline V gene. The CDR3 extends over 16 amino acids. Partial CDR3 DNA: TGTGCCAGCATAAGAGACAGCCTTTTAATGAACACTGAA. It is translated as CASIRDSLLMNTE. The CDR3 as a whole reads CASIRDSLLMNTEAFF.

Ten or more counts support this clone. The CDR3 goes on 3 residues after the read ends, and that part is filled in from the germline J gene. The chain carries TRBV20-1 and TRBJ1-2; TRBD1 aligns across 7 bases. The CDR3 extends over 16 amino acids. Germline V CDR1 and CDR2: DFQATT, SNEGSKA (reference sequence). V was pared by 3 bases and J by 0 bases, with 10 bases of the junction left unmatched. This CDR3 is CSASKTGRNTNYGYTF. The sequenced part of the CDR3 DNA is TGCAGTGCTAGTAAGACAGGGCGCAACACTAACTATGGC.

This clone has a count of ten or more. Sequencing ends 3 residues short of the CDR3 end; the germline J gene provides the rest. The rearrangement uses TRBV5-1 and TRBJ1-1, with D maybe TRBD1 (6 bases). The V gene lost 10 bases and the J gene lost 1 base, with 14 bases spanning the gap. CDR1 is SGHRS, CDR2 YFSETQ, per germline. The CDR3 sequence is 13 residues long. The CDR3 spells CAGRRGANTEAFF. The part of the CDR3 DNA that was read is TGCGCCGGCCGCCGGGGGGCGAACACTGAA.

Many counts were recorded for this clone. The observed sequence ends 3 residues before the CDR3 terminus, with the missing tail filled in from the germline J gene. The chain couples TRBV5-1 to TRBJ2-1; the D gene is possibly TRBD2 (6 bases). CDR1 is SGHRS and CDR2 is YFSETQ in the germline V gene. The germline V and J ends were trimmed by 4 bases and 5 bases, with 13 bases remaining between them. The CDR3 has 14 residues. Partial CDR3 DNA: TGCGCCAGCAGCCCGCGGGGCAGGGACAATGAG. It is translated as CASSPRGRDNE. The whole CDR3 sequence is CASSPRGRDNEQFF.

This clone has at least ten counts. The read ends 3 residues early relative to the CDR3; the germline J gene fills the gap. The chain links TRBV7-8 to TRBJ1-4; D is perhaps TRBD1 (6 bases). V lost 3 bases and J 2 bases, leaving 16 bases between the germline ends. CDR1 is SGHVS and CDR2 is FQNEAQ in the germline V gene. The CDR3 runs 17 residues. The CDR3 loop is CASSFRWGLGTNEKLFF. CDR3 DNA, as far as it was read: TGTGCCAGCAGCTTTCGGTGGGGGCTTGGGACTAATGAAAAA.

This clone was counted ten times or more. Incomplete CDR3 DNA: TGTGCCAGCTCACCGACGGGGGAGACC. This gives the protein CASSPTGET. The CDR3 in its entirety is CASSPTGETQYF. The genes are TRBV18 and TRBJ2-5; D is perhaps TRBD2 (5 bases). The CDR3 end is not reached by the read, which stops 3 residues before it; the germline J gene fills it in. This CDR3 region has 12 residues. Trimming cost V 3 bases and J 5 bases, with 7 bases left between them. Germline CDR1 reads KGHSH; CDR2 reads LQKENI.

This clone has just a few counts. Read data end 3 residues before the CDR3 end; the end is taken from the germline J gene. V is TRBV7-6 and J is TRBJ2-2, with TRBD1 matching over 8 bases. The trim removed 1 base at V and 3 bases at J, leaving 7 bases unmatched. The CDR3 is made up of 17 amino acids. The germline V gene encodes CDR1 SGHVS and CDR2 FNYEAQ. The sequenced CDR3 bases are TGTGCCAGCAGCTTAGAGGTGCAGGGGGCTCACACCGGGGAG. Its translation is CASSLEVQGAHTGE. The entire CDR3 reads CASSLEVQGAHTGELFF.

This clone was recorded at least ten times. The sequence runs out 3 residues before the end of the CDR3; the remainder is reconstructed from the germline J gene. The chain has TRBV2 and TRBJ1-5, with D possibly TRBD1 on 6 matching bases. The V end was cut by 4 bases, the J end by 7 bases, with 11 bases between. This CDR3 is built from 13 residues. Germline CDR1 reads SNHLY; CDR2 reads FYNNEI. This CDR3 reads CASSGTGPQPQHF. The part of the CDR3 DNA that was read is TGTGCCAGCAGTGGAACAGGGCCGCAGCCC. Full variable domain (missing parts from reference TRBV2 and TRBJ1-5): EPEVTQTPSHQVTQMGQEVILRCVPISNHLYFYWYRQILGQKVEFLVSFYNNEISEKSEIFDDQFSVERPDGSNFTLKIRSTKLEDSAMYFCASSGTGPQPQHFGDGTRLSIL.

This clone has more than one count but fewer than ten. The CDR3 end is not reached by the read, which stops 3 residues before it; the germline J gene fills it in. In the same sample, other DNA sequences code for this CDR3. The rearrangement links TRBV7-9 to TRBJ1-2, with 12 bases that match TRBD1. In germline, CDR1 is SEHNR, CDR2 FQNEAQ (reference sequence). This CDR3 is built from 15 residues. The sequenced part of the CDR3 DNA is TGTGCCAGCAGTTTTTTGGGACAGGGGGCTGGAGGC. It is translated as CASSFLGQGAGG. The whole CDR3 protein is CASSFLGQGAGGYTF.

This clone was observed at least ten times. Read coverage stops 3 residues before the CDR3 terminus; the germline J gene supplies the remainder. This sequence joins TRBV2 and TRBJ2-5, with TRBD2 identical over 7 bases. The CDR3 is 13 amino acids. CDR1 is SNHLY, CDR2 FYNNEI, per germline. Trimming took 5 bases from V and 4 from J; bases not matched to a gene: 4. CDR3 DNA, as far as it was read: TGTGCCAGCAGTTATGTAGCGGGAGAGACC. This codes for CASSYVAGET. The whole CDR3 protein is CASSYVAGETQYF. The full variable domain, its missing parts supplied by reference TRBV2 and TRBJ2-5, is EPEVTQTPSHQVTQMGQEVILRCVPISNHLYFYWYRQILGQKVEFLVSFYNNEISEKSEIFDDQFSVERPDGSNFTLKIRSTKLEDSAMYFCASSYVAGETQYFGPGTRLLVL.

The table lists this clone with a few counts. With the read ending 3 residues before the CDR3 end, the germline J gene is used to fill in that end. The V call is TRBV2, the J call TRBJ2-1; 8 bases align to TRBD2. The CDR3 extends over 12 amino acids. V trimming: 8 bases; J trimming: 9 bases; junction bases outside the gene matches: 6. From germline, CDR1 is SNHLY and CDR2 FYNNEI. Incomplete CDR3 DNA: TGTGCCAGCCAGCGGGAGAGTGTTGAG. Translation: CASQRESVE. In full, the CDR3 is CASQRESVEQFF.

As for this clone: The read ends 3 residues early relative to the CDR3; the germline J gene fills the gap. This sequence joins TRBV20-1 and TRBJ2-3; 10 nucleotides match TRBD2. Germline V gives CDR1 DFQATT, CDR2 SNEGSKA (reference sequence). The length of the CDR3 is 14 residues. Losses at the gene ends were 6 bases for V and 0 bases for J; bases not matched to a gene: 3. CDR3 bases read: TGCAGTGCATTAGCGGGAGGCAGCACAGATACG. Protein product: CSALAGGSTDT. The full-length CDR3 reads as CSALAGGSTDTQYF.

The sample holds many counts of this clone. The sequenced fragment ends 3 residues before the CDR3 boundary, so the rest is inferred from the germline J gene. The gene calls are TRBV11-2 and TRBJ2-3; the D gene is possibly TRBD2 (5 bases). This CDR3 contains 14 residues. Trimming pared 7 bases from V and 4 bases from J, leaving 15 bases between. Looked up from germline, CDR1 is SGHAT and CDR2 is FQNNGV. This chain's CDR3 is CASTSGVTADTQYF. The covered CDR3 bases are TGTGCCAGCACGTCCGGGGTCACCGCAGATACG.

Regarding this clone: The CDR3 is cut off 3 residues early in the read; its end comes from the germline J gene. The chain uses TRBV7-2 and TRBJ1-2; 10 bases map to TRBD1. CDR1 SGHTA and CDR2 FQGNSA come from the germline V gene. This CDR3 is 14 amino acids long. The chain's CDR3 is CASSLGDRGHGYTF. CDR3 bases read: TGTGCCAGCAGCTTAGGAGACAGGGGGCACGGC.

This clone was recorded at least ten times. The sequence runs out 3 residues before the end of the CDR3; the remainder is reconstructed from the germline J gene. V is TRBV6-1 and J is TRBJ1-2, with a tentative D call TRBD1 (6 bases). The CDR3 extends over 16 amino acids. Germline V gene sequence: CDR1 MNHNS, CDR2 SASEGT. The CDR3 is CASSEALGGMSDRYTF. The sequenced part of the CDR3 DNA is TGTGCCAGCAGTGAAGCGCTAGGGGGAATGAGTGATCGC.

There are many counts of this clone. This CDR3 is CASSYRDEQYF. CDR3 bases read: TGTGCCAGCAGTTACCGCGACGAG. The gene calls are TRBV6-2 or TRBV6-3 and TRBJ2-7; D uncertain. The CDR3 is cut off 3 residues early in the read; its end comes from the germline J gene. CDR1 MNHEY and CDR2 SVGEGT come from the germline V gene. The CDR3 covers 11 residues. The V end was cut by 2 bases, the J end by 5 bases, with 4 bases between.

In this sample, this clone turned up many times. The CDR3 end lies 3 residues beyond the end of the read and is filled in from the germline J gene. The chain joins TRBV5-1 to TRBJ1-1, with 8 positions matching TRBD1. Germline CDR1 reads SGHRS; CDR2 reads YFSETQ. The trim removed 5 bases at V and 3 bases at J, leaving 12 bases unmatched. The CDR3 runs to 16 residues. CDR3 amino acids: CASRRVPTGEYTEAFF. Incomplete CDR3 DNA: TGCGCCAGCAGACGAGTCCCGACAGGGGAGTACACTGAA.

At least ten counts were recorded for this clone. The read finishes 3 residues shy of the CDR3 end, and the germline J gene is used to complete it. The rearrangement joins TRBV19 to TRBJ2-7; no clear D gene. Germline CDR1 reads LNHDA; CDR2 reads SQIVND (reference sequence). V was trimmed by 5 bases and J by 3 bases, leaving 11 bases between them. The CDR3 has 13 amino acids. CDR3 protein: CASSSGRIYEQYF. CDR3 DNA (partial): TGTGCCAGTAGTTCCGGCAGGATCTACGAG.

CDR3 protein: CASSSGQGRVHEQFF. CDR3 DNA (partial): TGTGCCAGCAGCTCGGGACAGGGACGGGTGCATGAG. The rearrangement joins TRBV7-2 to TRBJ2-1; 9 bases fit TRBD1. The read ends 3 residues shy of where the CDR3 ends; the end is completed using the germline J gene. Trimming cost V 4 bases and J 8 bases; bases outside gene matches: 9. The CDR3 has 15 residues. Germline V gene lookup returns CDR1 SGHTA and CDR2 FQGNSA.

There are many counts of this clone. The observed sequence ends 3 residues before the CDR3 terminus, with the missing tail filled in from the germline J gene. The chain links TRBV29-1 to TRBJ2-7, with D tentatively TRBD2 (5 bases). Trimming removed 3 bases at V and 0 bases at J, with 12 bases between. The germline gives CDR1 SQVTM, CDR2 ANQGSEA. The CDR3 spans 14 residues. CDR3 sequence: CSVESGLDSYEQYF. The CDR3 DNA, read in part, is TGCAGCGTTGAGTCAGGACTGGACTCCTACGAG.

This clone was observed at least ten times. The read finishes 3 residues shy of the CDR3 end, and the germline J gene is used to complete it. V usage is TRBV6-2 or TRBV6-3 and J usage is TRBJ1-5; 9 bases agree with TRBD1. J gave up 4 bases and V 6 bases, and 7 bases lay outside the gene matches. The CDR3 length is 15 residues. Germline CDR1 and CDR2: MNHEY and SVGEGT. CDR3 bases read: TGTGCCAGCAGCATGACAGGGGGGTGGAATCAGCCC. It translates to CASSMTGGWNQP. The CDR3 reads in full as CASSMTGGWNQPQHF.

This clone was counted ten times or more. Read sequence stops 3 residues before the CDR3 end, and the germline J gene provides the missing end. The chain is built from TRBV7-8 and TRBJ2-2, with D possibly TRBD2 on 5 matching bases. In germline, CDR1 is SGHVS, CDR2 FQNEAQ. V was clipped by 6 bases and J by 0 bases, with 8 bases between them. CDR3 length equals 14 residues. Partial CDR3 DNA: TGTGCCAGCAGATCCGGGGCGAACACCGGGGAG. Translation gives CASRSGANTGE. The complete CDR3 protein is CASRSGANTGELFF.

The table lists this clone with many counts. From the germline J gene comes the end of the CDR3, since the read stops 3 residues before it. J is TRBJ1-2 and V is TRBV11-2; D uncertain. Germline CDR1 SGHAT, CDR2 FQNNGV. CDR3 length equals 14 residues. V gave up 0 bases and J gave up 4 bases, with 9 bases separating them. The sequenced part of the CDR3 DNA is TGTGCCAGCAGCTTAGATCAAGCGTTCTATGGC. It specifies CASSLDQAFYG. The whole CDR3 protein is CASSLDQAFYGYTF.

This clone was seen many times. The read terminates 3 residues before the CDR3 end, so the remaining end is supplied by the germline J gene. This chain uses TRBV7-2 with TRBJ1-4; D gene unclear. V gave up 5 bases and J gave up 7 bases, with 17 bases separating them. The CDR3 runs to 15 residues. Germline V gives CDR1 SGHTA, CDR2 FQGNSA. CDR3 DNA (partial): TGTGCCAGCAGCCCGGCACTAGTTTCGACTGAAAAA. Translating gives CASSPALVSTEK. The CDR3 in full is CASSPALVSTEKLFF.

This clone was seen at least ten times. The read comes to an end 3 residues before the CDR3 does, leaving the germline J gene to fill in the end. The chain employs TRBV5-1 and TRBJ2-3, with D unresolved. Trimming took off 6 bases at V and 2 bases at J, with 16 bases between the two ends. The CDR3 covers 15 residues. Germline CDR1 and CDR2: SGHRS and YFSETQ. CDR3 loop: CASTGELPATDTQYF. CDR3 bases read: TGCGCCAGCACCGGTGAACTCCCCGCCACAGATACG.

This clone occurred many times. The DNA ends 3 residues before the CDR3 does, and the rest of the CDR3 is filled in from the germline J gene. This chain links TRBV30 with TRBJ1-3, with 9 positions matching TRBD1. V was clipped by 2 bases and J by 8 bases; unmatched bases: 7. This CDR3 region has 14 residues. CDR1 and CDR2 (germline): GTSNPN, SVGIG (reference sequence). The chain's CDR3 is CAWSYRGLRDTIYF. The covered CDR3 bases are TGTGCCTGGAGTTACAGGGGGCTTAGGGACACC.

There are many counts of this clone. The read ends 3 residues shy of where the CDR3 ends; the end is completed using the germline J gene. This chain links TRBV28 with TRBJ1-4; 10 bases line up with TRBD1. V was pared by 6 bases and J by 1 base, with 2 bases of the junction left unmatched. The CDR3 extends over 15 amino acids. From germline, CDR1 is MDHEN and CDR2 SYDVKM. The sequenced CDR3 bases are TGTGCCAGCAGCCGGGACAGGGGAACTAATGAAAAA. This codes for CASSRDRGTNEK. The CDR3 reads in full as CASSRDRGTNEKLFF. Full variable domain (rest looked up from reference TRBV28 and TRBJ1-4): DVKVTQSSRYLVKRTGEKVFLECVQDMDHENMFWYRQDPGLGLRLIYFSYDVKMKEKGDIPEGYSVSREKKERFSLILESASTNQTSMYLCASSRDRGTNEKLFFGSGTQLSVL.

Points on this clone: Coverage ceases 3 residues before the CDR3 finishes, and the germline J gene fills in the end. The V gene is TRBV2, the J gene TRBJ2-7; the match to TRBD2 covers 7 bases. The J segment lost 0 bases and the V segment lost 7 bases, leaving 12 bases of the junction unmatched. The CDR3 extends over 16 amino acids. Germline V gives CDR1 SNHLY, CDR2 FYNNEI. The sequenced CDR3 bases are TGTGCCAGCATGGCCCAGCAAGCGGGGACCTCCTACGAG. Its translation is CASMAQQAGTSYE. The whole CDR3 region reads CASMAQQAGTSYEQYF.